A selection of T cell receptor beta chains follows, all from one sample in a study of T cell responses to AZD1222 COVID-19 vaccine. Repertoires were generated with immunoSEQ multiplex PCR, while TCRdb's copy carries only in-frame clones and drops some. Of some 92,000 clones in the sample, over 80% were seen once. The specimen comprised peripheral blood, sampled on day 0 of AZD1222 vaccination. These receptors all come from an adult in good health. Both conserved end residues are part of each CDR3. The D gene is left open where the match is weak.

d_call j_call v_call cdr3_aa
TRBD2 TRBJ2-3 TRBV7-2 CASSSRTSGADTQYF
TRBD1 TRBJ1-3 TRBV6-6 CASRTTGGGGNTIYF
. TRBJ2-7 TRBV5-6 CASSWNEQYF
. TRBJ1-6 TRBV6-4 CARPGPRGTYNSPLHF
TRBD2 TRBJ2-1 TRBV7-8 CASSRGAGTSYNEQFF
. TRBJ1-1 TRBV18 CASSPMGGENTEAFF
TRBD2 TRBJ2-1 TRBV2 CATGTSGHNEQFF
. TRBJ2-7 TRBV7-3 CASSFQDEQYF
TRBD2 TRBJ2-7 TRBV4-1 CASSPSGLADFCEQYF
TRBD1 TRBJ2-2 TRBV5-1 CASSRGTGGYAGELFF
. TRBJ1-5 TRBV18 CASSPGTEQPQHF
TRBD1 TRBJ1-5 TRBV9 CASSLTGGPQPQHF
TRBD2 TRBJ2-3 TRBV6-2/TRBV6-3 CASSYDSSGTYTDTQYF
. TRBJ1-5 TRBV28 CASSLDGGVSQHF
TRBD1 TRBJ1-6 TRBV7-3 CASSLTDRANSPLHF
. TRBJ1-2 TRBV4-1 CASSQGRYGYTF
. TRBJ2-1 TRBV11-2 CAGSTGREQFF
TRBD2 TRBJ2-1 TRBV7-2 CASSSWASGSSYNEQFF
. TRBJ1-5 TRBV7-2 CASSFPNQPQHF
. TRBJ1-4 TRBV7-2 CASSLAGGTREKLFF
TRBD1 TRBJ2-2 TRBV18 CASSPPRGQGLLAGELFF
. TRBJ1-5 TRBV5-1 CASSPLPGPNQPQHF
. TRBJ1-6 TRBV6-5 CASTRAYGDSPLHF
. TRBJ2-2 TRBV11-3 CASSLGAGELFF
. TRBJ1-1 TRBV7-9 CASSVEANTEAFF
. TRBJ2-1 TRBV7-9 CASSFRRGADNEQFF
TRBD1 TRBJ2-5 TRBV9 CASSPRTGVQTQYF
. TRBJ1-5 TRBV6-6 CATRHGGEDQPQHF
. TRBJ1-1 TRBV20-1 CSAFQGKAFF
. TRBJ1-4 TRBV18 CASSPPSDEKLFF
. TRBJ2-2 TRBV28 CASSLGGRNTGELFF
. TRBJ1-2 TRBV6-5 CASSFRDPPGYTF
TRBD2 TRBJ2-3 TRBV29-1 CSTPGRDF
. TRBJ1-5 TRBV7-2 CASSPGSLVSNQPQHF
TRBD1 TRBJ1-6 TRBV28 CASSYLTGEANSPLHF
. TRBJ1-5 TRBV19 CASSIDADQPQHF
TRBD1 TRBJ1-3 TRBV18 CASSPDRAGNTIYF
. TRBJ1-5 TRBV30 CAWAWGDQPQHF
. TRBJ2-5 TRBV7-2 CASSSLSMETQYF
. TRBJ2-3 TRBV12-5 CASGLGDGDTDTQYF
. TRBJ2-5 TRBV7-2 CASSLRMLASVETQYF
TRBD1 TRBJ1-1 TRBV5-1 CASSLTGVAFF
TRBD1 TRBJ1-2 TRBV7-2 CASSQRDRGHGYTF
. TRBJ2-1 TRBV7-7 CASSKVRDHEQFF
TRBD1 TRBJ1-2 TRBV4-1 CASSRAGTDNYGYTF
TRBD1 TRBJ2-1 TRBV19 CASSGTGAGKGFF
. TRBJ2-6 TRBV5-1 CASSQTGSGANVLTF
. TRBJ1-1 TRBV7-9 CASSFRGNTEAFF
TRBD1 TRBJ1-5 TRBV2 CASRRGQGNQPQHF
TRBD1 TRBJ1-5 TRBV19 CASSLPDRGNQPQHF
. TRBJ1-4 TRBV4-3 CASSRTAGNEKLFF
. TRBJ2-7 TRBV29-1 CSVVVQAIGEQYF
TRBD1 TRBJ2-7 TRBV3-1/TRBV3-2 CASSLSKRTGQLSSYEQYF
TRBD1 TRBJ2-7 TRBV12-3/TRBV12-4 CASSSTGGYEQYF